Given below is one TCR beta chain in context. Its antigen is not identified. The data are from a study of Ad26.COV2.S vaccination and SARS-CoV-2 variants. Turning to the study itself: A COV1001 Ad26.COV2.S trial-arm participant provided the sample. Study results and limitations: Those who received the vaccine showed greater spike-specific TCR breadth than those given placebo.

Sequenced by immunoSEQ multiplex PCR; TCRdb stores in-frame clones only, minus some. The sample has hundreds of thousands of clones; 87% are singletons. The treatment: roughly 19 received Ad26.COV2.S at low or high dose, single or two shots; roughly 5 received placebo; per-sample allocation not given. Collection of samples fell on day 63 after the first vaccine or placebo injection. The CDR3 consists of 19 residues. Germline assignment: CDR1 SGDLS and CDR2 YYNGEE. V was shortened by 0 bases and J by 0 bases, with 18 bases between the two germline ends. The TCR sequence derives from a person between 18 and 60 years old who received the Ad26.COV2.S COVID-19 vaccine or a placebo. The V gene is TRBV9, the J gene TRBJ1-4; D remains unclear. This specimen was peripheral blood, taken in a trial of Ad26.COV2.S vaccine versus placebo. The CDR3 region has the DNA TGTGCCAGCAGCGTAGGTATCCAAGGAAGGGCGGCAACTAATGAAAAACTGTTTTTT. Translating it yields CASSVGIQGRAATNEKLFF.